Each of the 31 T cell receptor beta chains below was sequenced from the same sample in a study of control samples from healthy donors and cancer patients. The table came from immunoSEQ multiplex PCR; TCRdb's copy has only in-frame clones and leaves some out. The repertoire holds roughly 130,000 clones, with roughly 90% as singletons. The specimen was blood. Every receptor here comes from a man between 18 and 35 years old in good health.

J is TRBJ2-3 and V is TRBV5-1; no clear D. Germline-derived CDR1 and CDR2 are SGHRS and YFSETQ. The V and J ends lost 0 bases and 2 bases respectively, with 7 bases between them. The length of the CDR3 is 14 residues. The CDR3 DNA follows: TGCGCCAGCAGCTTGGGTGCAGTCACAGATACGCAGTATTTT. This encodes CASSLGAVTDTQYF.

The chain is built from TRBV7-9 and TRBJ1-1; 7 bases align to TRBD1. There are 15 residues in the CDR3. Germline V CDR1 and CDR2: SEHNR, FQNEAQ (reference sequence). The V gene end was trimmed by 2 bases and the J gene end by 0 bases; junction bases not matched to a gene: 3. This CDR3 is CASSLRQGLNTEAFF. For the CDR3, the DNA is TGTGCCAGCAGCTTAAGACAGGGCCTGAACACTGAAGCTTTCTTT.

This chain connects TRBV4-1 to TRBJ2-1, with 9 bases aligning to TRBD1. The germline V gene has CDR1 MGHRA and CDR2 YSYEKL. This CDR3 spans 15 amino acids. V shed 2 bases, J shed 9 bases, and the junction held 8 bases outside the gene matches. Here the CDR3 DNA reads TGCGCCAGCAGCCAACCGGGACAGGGAGCTTTTGAGCAGTTCTTC. It is translated as CASSQPGQGAFEQFF.

The V and J genes are TRBV29-1 and TRBJ2-2, with D possibly TRBD2 on 6 matching bases. The germline gives CDR1 SQVTM, CDR2 ANQGSEA. The CDR3 covers 13 residues. Trimming pared 2 bases from V and 7 bases from J, leaving 11 bases between. In DNA form, the CDR3 reads TGCAGCGTTGAACGCGGGGAGGTCGGGGAGCTGTTTTTT. Encoded protein: CSVERGEVGELFF.

This clone has only a few counts. The chain combines TRBV29-1 with TRBJ2-5; the match to TRBD2 covers 9 bases. Germline values: CDR1 SQVTM, CDR2 ANQGSEA. V lost 7 bases to trimming and J lost 6 bases; unmatched junction nucleotides: 15. CDR3 size: 15 residues. The CDR3 sequence is CSAHMGRGGLKTQYF. CDR3 DNA sequence: TGCAGCGCACACATGGGGCGGGGGGGCCTAAAGACCCAGTACTTC.

This chain links TRBV6-5 with TRBJ2-1; TRBD2 agrees at 11 bases. CDR3 length: 15 residues. V dropped 6 bases and J dropped 2; count of bases not matched to a gene: 3. CDR1 and CDR2 from the germline V gene are MNHEY and SVGAGI. The CDR3 loop is CASRRLAGPYNEQFF. The CDR3 bases are TGTGCCAGCAGACGACTAGCGGGGCCCTACAATGAGCAGTTCTTC.

In DNA form, the CDR3 reads TGTGCCAGCAGTGGTCAGGGAGGAAGCGGGAATCAGCCCCAGCATTTT. Residues: CASSGQGGSGNQPQHF. The chain employs TRBV25-1 and TRBJ1-5; maybe TRBD1 (5 bases). CDR1 is MGHDK, CDR2 SYGVNS, per germline. This CDR3 is built from 16 residues. V was cut by 4 bases and J by 4 bases, with 17 bases left in between.

CDR3 protein: CASNGAPGPTGELFF. CDR3 in DNA: TGTGCCAGCAACGGAGCCCCGGGACCCACCGGGGAGCTGTTTTTT. V is TRBV2 and J is TRBJ2-2; D tentatively reads TRBD1 or TRBD2 (5 bases each). CDR3 length: 15 residues. The V gene lost 7 bases and the J gene lost 4 bases, with 16 bases spanning the gap. Germline-derived CDR1 and CDR2 are SNHLY and FYNNEI.

The chain couples TRBV30 to TRBJ2-1, with 9 positions matching TRBD2. V gave up 2 bases and J gave up 10 bases; unmatched junction bases: 6. Germline loops: CDR1 GTSNPN, CDR2 SVGIG (reference sequence). CDR3 length equals 13 residues. CDR3 DNA: TGTGCCTGGAGTCTGCGGGGGGGCGGGGAGCAGTTCTTC. Translated, it gives CAWSLRGGGEQFF.

The chain links TRBV27 to TRBJ1-5; D possibly corresponds to TRBD1 (6 bases). In germline, CDR1 is MNHEY, CDR2 SMNVEV (reference sequence). V lost 6 bases and J 2 bases, leaving 14 bases between the germline ends. The CDR3 totals 15 residues. CDR3 amino acids: CASRVTGLGNQPQHF. CDR3 nucleotide sequence: TGTGCCAGCAGAGTAACAGGGTTGGGCAATCAGCCCCAGCATTTT.

This chain links TRBV27 with TRBJ1-6; 9 nucleotides match TRBD1. CDR3 length: 16 residues. V shed 3 bases, J shed 6 bases, and the junction held 6 bases outside the gene matches. CDR1 and CDR2 (germline): MNHEY, SMNVEV (reference sequence). The CDR3 is CASSLVGQGGNSPLHF. CDR3 sequence (DNA): TGTGCCAGCAGTTTGGTGGGACAGGGAGGTAATTCACCCCTCCACTTT.

This chain uses TRBV28 with TRBJ1-2; no reliable D call. Germline V gene lookup returns CDR1 MDHEN and CDR2 SYDVKM. Trimming removed 4 bases at V and 7 bases at J, with 10 bases between. This CDR3 spans 12 amino acids. The CDR3 reads CASSSTIAGYTF. The DNA of the CDR3 is TGTGCCAGCAGTTCAACGATAGCTGGCTACACCTTC.

The genes are TRBV6-6 and TRBJ2-4; 7 bases are shared with TRBD1. The V gene end was trimmed by 2 bases and the J gene end by 0 bases; junction bases not matched to a gene: 4. The CDR3 runs 16 residues. Germline V gene lookup returns CDR1 MNHNY and CDR2 SVGAGI (reference sequence). CDR3 region: CASSYTQGVAKNIQYF. CDR3 nucleotides: TGTGCCAGCAGTTACACCCAGGGGGTAGCCAAAAACATTCAGTACTTC.

The rearrangement joins TRBV4-3 to TRBJ2-1; 7 bases agree with TRBD1. The CDR3 has 16 amino acids. V lost 3 bases to trimming and J lost 4 bases; unmatched junction nucleotides: 9. Per the germline V gene, CDR1 is LGHNA and CDR2 is YSLEER. Written as DNA, the CDR3 is TGCGCCAGCAGCCACGGGACAGCCGGGATTTACAATGAGCAGTTCTTC. This translates into CASSHGTAGIYNEQFF.

Comments on this clone: This CDR3 is also generated by other DNA sequences in the sample. The rearrangement links TRBV27 to TRBJ1-2, with 8 positions matching TRBD1. Germline V lookup: CDR1 MNHEY, CDR2 SMNVEV (reference sequence). The CDR3 is made up of 14 amino acids. Losses at the gene ends were 6 bases for V and 7 bases for J; bases not matched to a gene: 10. CDR3 DNA sequence: TGTGCCAGCAGCGGACAGGGAGGTGGGGGTGGCTACACCTTC. Protein product: CASSGQGGGGGYTF.

The V and J genes are TRBV29-1 and TRBJ1-2; no reliable D call. With 7 bases removed from V and 4 bases from J, the gap between germline ends came to 16 bases. The V gene's germline CDR1 is SQVTM and CDR2 ANQGSEA. The CDR3 consists of 13 residues. The CDR3 protein is CSAKPGQAYGYTF. The CDR3 DNA is TGCAGCGCCAAGCCGGGCCAGGCCTATGGCTACACCTTC.

The chain links TRBV7-9 to TRBJ2-5; 10 bases are shared with TRBD2. The V gene end was trimmed by 5 bases and the J gene end by 2 bases; junction bases not matched to a gene: 11. Germline V gene sequence: CDR1 SEHNR, CDR2 FQNEAQ (reference sequence). This CDR3 spans 17 amino acids. CDR3 bases: TGTGCCAGCAGCCCGTCCCGGGCAGCGGGGGGGCAAGAGACCCAGTACTTC. The encoded protein is CASSPSRAAGGQETQYF.

V gene TRBV11-2 combines with J gene TRBJ2-7; tentative D call: TRBD2 (5 bases). The CDR3 contains 14 residues. V lost 2 bases to trimming and J lost 1 base, with 9 bases between them. From germline, CDR1 is SGHAT and CDR2 FQNNGV. This chain's CDR3 is CASSLIPGSYEQYV. CDR3 sequence (DNA): TGTGCCAGCAGCTTAATTCCGGGATCCTACGAGCAGTACGTC.

This rearrangement joins TRBV3-1 (or the pseudogene TRBV3-2) to TRBJ2-5; TRBD1 matches 9 bases. Trimming cost V 1 base and J 4 bases; bases outside gene matches: 1. The germline V gene encodes CDR1 LGHDT and CDR2 YNNKEL (reference sequence). This CDR3 has 14 residues. CDR3 sequence: CASSQGTGVETQYF. CDR3 in DNA: TGTGCCAGCAGCCAAGGGACAGGGGTAGAGACCCAGTACTTC.

This chain connects TRBV12-3 or TRBV12-4 to TRBJ1-1; D unclear. There are 13 residues in the CDR3. V was trimmed by 7 bases and J by 6 bases, leaving 15 bases between them. CDR3 in amino acids: CASTLAWQAEAFF. The CDR3 DNA sequence: TGTGCCAGCACCCTCGCCTGGCAGGCTGAAGCTTTCTTT.

The chain is built from TRBV5-3 and TRBJ1-6; 10 nucleotides match TRBD1. TRBV5-3 is identified as an open reading frame with a role that is uncertain. The CDR3 extends over 17 amino acids. The V segment lost 4 bases and the J segment 1 base; nucleotides outside the gene matches: 5. In DNA form, the CDR3 reads TGTGCCAGAAGCCTATGGACAGGGGGGTCCTATAATTCACCCCTCCACTTT. Amino acid sequence: CARSLWTGGSYNSPLHF.

The V call is TRBV7-9, the J call TRBJ2-7; a possible D gene is TRBD1 (7 bases). CDR3 size: 15 residues. Germline V gene data show CDR1 as SEHNR and CDR2 as FQNEAQ (reference sequence). V was shortened by 1 base and J by 2 bases, with 12 bases between the two germline ends. CDR3 residues: CASSLGAGGTYEQYF. Written as DNA, the CDR3 is TGTGCCAGCAGCTTAGGGGCAGGGGGGACCTACGAGCAGTACTTC. Complete variable domain (other parts from reference TRBV7-9 and TRBJ2-7): DTGVSQNPRHKITKRGQNVTFRCDPISEHNRLYWYRQTLGQGPEFLTYFQNEAQLEKSRLLSDRFSAERPKGSFSTLEIQRTEQGDSAMYLCASSLGAGGTYEQYFGPGTRLTVT.

V and J are TRBV4-1 and TRBJ2-1, with a tentative D call TRBD1 (6 bases). The ends were cut back, 1 base at V and 7 bases at J, with 17 bases in the middle. This CDR3 region has 16 residues. Germline V CDR1 and CDR2: MGHRA, YSYEKL. The CDR3 DNA sequence: TGCGCCAGCAGCCAAGTAGGGGGAGCAACGGAGAATGAGCAGTTCTTC. This sequence encodes CASSQVGGATENEQFF.

This clone came up once. This chain connects TRBV7-9 to TRBJ1-1, with D possibly matching TRBD1 (5 bases). Trimming removed 4 bases from V and 5 bases from J, with 20 bases in between. The CDR3 consists of 16 residues. Germline V lookup: CDR1 SEHNR, CDR2 FQNEAQ (reference sequence). The CDR3 loop is CASSSRSGAQGTEAFF. Here the CDR3 DNA reads TGTGCCAGCAGCTCGAGATCCGGGGCTCAAGGGACTGAAGCTTTCTTT.

On this clone: Other DNA sequences in the same sample also yield this CDR3. This chain uses TRBV19 with TRBJ1-5; D remains unclear. The CDR3 has 12 amino acids. Germline lookup yields CDR1 LNHDA and CDR2 SQIVND (reference sequence). The V end lost 3 bases, the J end lost 5 bases, and 5 bases lay between the germline ends. As DNA, the CDR3 is TGTGCCAGTAGTATTTCGGATCAGCCCCAGCATTTT. Its translation: CASSISDQPQHF.

The J gene is TRBJ2-2, the V gene TRBV5-1, with 7 bases fitting TRBD2. This CDR3 comprises 16 residues. V trimming: 1 base; J trimming: 4 bases; junction bases outside the gene matches: 7. From germline, CDR1 is SGHRS and CDR2 YFSETQ. The CDR3 nucleotides read TGCGCCAGCAGCTTGTACGGGGGGAACCTCACCGGGGAGCTGTTTTTT. It is translated as CASSLYGGNLTGELFF.

The chain recombines TRBV27 with TRBJ1-6; D not resolved. Germline assignment: CDR1 MNHEY and CDR2 SMNVEV (reference sequence). Trimming stripped 2 bases from V and 7 bases from J, with 6 bases between. The length of the CDR3 is 13 residues. The chain's CDR3 is CASSLRANSPLHF. DNA of the CDR3: TGTGCCAGCAGTTTACGCGCCAATTCACCCCTCCACTTT.

The chain employs TRBV7-9 and TRBJ2-3; D gene ambiguous. CDR1 is SEHNR, CDR2 FQNEAQ, per germline (reference sequence). The CDR3 extends over 15 amino acids. Trimming took off 5 bases at V and 4 bases at J, with 16 bases between the two ends. CDR3 DNA sequence: TGTGCCAGCAGCCCCTATGCGTTGGGCGCAGATACGCAGTATTTT. It specifies CASSPYALGADTQYF.

This rearrangement joins TRBV30 to TRBJ2-3; 7 nucleotides align to TRBD2. V lost 0 bases and J lost 5; bases outside the gene matches: 8. In germline, CDR1 is GTSNPN, CDR2 SVGIG (reference sequence). The CDR3 is made up of 15 amino acids. CDR3 nucleotide sequence: TGTGCCTGGAGTGTTGGTGCGGGAGAGAAAGATACGCAGTATTTT. Its translation is CAWSVGAGEKDTQYF.

The J gene is TRBJ2-3, the V gene TRBV3-1 (or the pseudogene TRBV3-2), with TRBD2 matching 14 bases. Trimming took 3 bases from V and 3 from J; bases not matched to a gene: 5. The CDR3 covers 17 residues. Germline CDR1 and CDR2: LGHDT and YNNKEL (reference sequence). DNA of the CDR3: TGTGCCAGCAGCCACGCGACTAGCGGGGGGGGGACAGATACGCAGTATTTT. The encoded protein is CASSHATSGGGTDTQYF.

Here the CDR3 DNA reads TGTGCCAGCAGCTTAGCTCTAGCCGATCGTAGCTCCTACAATGAGCAGTTCTTC. This sequence encodes CASSLALADRSSYNEQFF. The genes are TRBV7-9 and TRBJ2-1, with D possibly TRBD2 on 5 matching bases. CDR1 is SEHNR and CDR2 is FQNEAQ in the germline V gene (reference sequence). With 0 bases removed from V and 0 bases from J, the gap between germline ends came to 15 bases. The CDR3 has 18 residues.